This T cell receptor beta chain stems from a study of T-cell memory formation after mild COVID-19. TCRdb fed the 5' RACE reads into MiXCR, producing one record per CDR3 protein. The sample lists hundreds of thousands of distinct CDR3 sequences; 20% to 25% were seen once. Study-wide results and caveats: Day 15 to 85 contractors were CD4/CD8 balanced; later expanders leaned CD4+.

V shed 1 base and J shed 2 bases, with 9 bases lying between them. This CDR3 contains 14 residues. This clonotype was picked up a small number of times. Its antigen is not known. This receptor was taken from an adult woman who had mild COVID-19 (a few samples of this study predate the infection). Cell type and time point are not known. J is TRBJ2-7 and V is TRBV12-3 or TRBV12-4; possibly TRBD1 for D (6 bases). Input material: PBMCs or a T cell subset sorted from them (not recorded which). The DNA for the CDR3 is TGTGCCAGCAGTTTAGGACAGGACACCTACGAGCAGTACTTC. Translation: CASSLGQDTYEQYF.